This T cell receptor beta chain was found in a study of cytomegalovirus exposure and HLA in healthy donors. Points from the study as a whole: The majority of TCR sequences were rare, yet some public TCRs appeared in many donors. It was found in a later analysis that first-cohort TCR clusters tended to co-occur in the 120 validation repertoires. Reported results showed that the classifier diagnosed cytomegalovirus status with high specificity and sensitivity.

Concerning this clone itself: Its cognate antigen is unknown.

Repertoires were generated with immunoSEQ multiplex PCR, while TCRdb's copy carries only in-frame clones and drops some. The table shows more than 250,000 clones, with around 90% occurring only once. The source is a woman younger than 45 in good health and CMV-seropositive. The specimen sequenced was PBMCs.

CDR3 nucleotide sequence: TGCAGCGTCCCCGGGCAGTCGGCCCTTTATGGCTACACCTTC. Translation gives CSVPGQSALYGYTF. The rearrangement links TRBV29-1 to TRBJ1-2; D is uncertain. CDR3 size: 14 residues. The germline V gene has CDR1 SQVTM and CDR2 ANQGSEA. Trimming left V 6 bases short and J 5 bases short, with 19 bases between.